This is a list of T cell receptor beta chains from one sample in a study of blood T cell repertoires in COVID-19. Some clones are missing from TCRdb's copy, which holds only in-frame ones; the method was immunoSEQ multiplex PCR. There are hundreds of thousands of clones in the sample; approximately 89% occur only once, and less than 4% lies in the top ten. Sequencing input: PBMCs or T cells enriched from blood (not recorded which). Source of these receptors: a woman aged 25-40 years with acute COVID-19. The conserved cysteine and the conserved F or W are not part of the CDR3 here.

ASSQVGSGTINYGYT	TRBV4-1	TRBJ1-2
ASSGQTTNEKLF	TRBV6-5	TRBJ1-4
ASSPRQRATNEKLF	TRBV9	TRBJ1-4
ASSPGGLHYEQY	TRBV18	TRBJ2-7
ASSLAVEVGLGNSPLH	TRBV5-1	TRBJ1-6
ASSEAGYQPQH	TRBV2	TRBJ1-5
ASSVGDREDSDTQY	TRBV9	TRBJ2-3
ASSTGGVDQPQH	TRBV2	TRBJ1-5
ASAPNSASTDTQY	TRBV9	TRBJ2-3
ASSQPLGGGNEKLF	TRBV4-2	TRBJ1-4
ASSFSSARGGQETQY	TRBV11-3	TRBJ2-5
ASSISPRSDTQY	TRBV19	TRBJ2-3
ASSFRTGAMNTEAF	TRBV6-2/TRBV6-3	TRBJ1-1
ASSLPIDREWGNDGYT	TRBV7-2	TRBJ1-2
ASSLWTGGSSDTQY	TRBV5-4	TRBJ2-3
ASSPGQGYTGELF	TRBV5-1	TRBJ2-2
ASSVSVRTEAF	TRBV2	TRBJ1-1
ASTTGTTYGYT	TRBV19	TRBJ1-2
ASSEAGEKGEKLF	TRBV6-1	TRBJ1-4
ASSLGVLRLF	TRBV7-9	TRBJ1-4
ASSLIAGGLTYEQY	TRBV28	TRBJ2-7
ASSVLAGGQETQY	TRBV9	TRBJ2-5